This TCR beta chain was recovered during a study of CD8+CD57+ T cells in acquired aplastic anemia. Study as a whole: Across the sorted CD4+ and CD8+ cells, DNA amounts averaged around 3.2 ug.

This CDR3 region has 13 residues. The V end was cut by 5 bases, the J end by 5 bases, with 13 bases between. CDR1 and CDR2 from the germline V gene are MNHEY and SVGAGI. Using genomic DNA as the template, TCR beta VDJ and CDR3 profiling was carried out. TCRdb independently ran MiXCR on the reads; one entry per CDR3 protein. Among 350,000 to 450,000 distinct CDR3 sequences, 60% to 80% were seen once, and the ten largest hold approximately 3.8%. The V gene is TRBV6-5, the J gene TRBJ2-7, with D unresolved. Sequencing was performed on sorted CD4+, CD8+, or CD8+CD57+ T cells (not recorded which) from PBMCs. This TCR derives from a human donor in good health, serving as a control. The CDR3 spells CASSAGSIHEQYF. In nucleotides, the CDR3 is TGTGCCAGCAGTGCAGGATCCATCCACGAGCAGTACTTC.